Here is one T cell receptor beta chain with its context. Antigen specificity is unknown. This entry belongs to a study of cytomegalovirus exposure and HLA in healthy donors. General study points: Presence/absence analysis assumed near-uniform sequencing depth across donors. Highest at DRB1 and lowest at HLA-C, TCR association rates differed among HLA loci in a later analysis. Earlier analysis looked at TCR beta V segments, and most were productive about 90% or about 30% of the time.

V lost 0 bases and J 7 bases, leaving 16 bases between the germline ends. Germline values: CDR1 SGHAT, CDR2 FQNNGV. The CDR3 sequence is 15 residues long. PCR employed 60 Vbeta and 13 Jbeta primers. TCRdb's table, derived via immunoSEQ multiplex PCR, lists solely in-frame clones and lacks some. The table lists about 98,000 clones, 70% of them singletons. The V and J genes are TRBV11-2 and TRBJ2-7; maybe TRBD1 (5 bases). The sample was PBMCs. This clonotype was sampled from a man between 50 and 59 years old in good health and CMV-seronegative. The CDR3 spells CASSLDRARAREQYF. The CDR3 nucleotides read TGTGCCAGCAGCTTAGATAGGGCCAGGGCGCGAGAGCAGTACTTC.